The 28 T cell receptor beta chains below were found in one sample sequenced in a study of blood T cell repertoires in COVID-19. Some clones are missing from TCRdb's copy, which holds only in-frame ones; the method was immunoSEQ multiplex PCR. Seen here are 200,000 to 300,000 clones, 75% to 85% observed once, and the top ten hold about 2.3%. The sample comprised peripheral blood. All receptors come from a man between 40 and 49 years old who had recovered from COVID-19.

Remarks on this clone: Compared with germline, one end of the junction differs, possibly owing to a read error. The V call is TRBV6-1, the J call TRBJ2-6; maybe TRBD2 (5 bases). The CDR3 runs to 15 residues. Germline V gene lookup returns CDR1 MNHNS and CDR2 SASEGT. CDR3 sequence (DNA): TGTGCCAGCAGAGAAGACTACTCTGGGGCCAACGTCCTGACTTTC. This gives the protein CASREDYSGANVLTF.

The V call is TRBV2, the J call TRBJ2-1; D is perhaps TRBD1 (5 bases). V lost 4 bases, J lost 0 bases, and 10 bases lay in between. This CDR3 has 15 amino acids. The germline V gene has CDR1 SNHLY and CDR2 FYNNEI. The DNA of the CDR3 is TGTGCCAGCAGTGCAGGGTCAGGCTCCTACAATGAGCAGTTCTTC. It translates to CASSAGSGSYNEQFF. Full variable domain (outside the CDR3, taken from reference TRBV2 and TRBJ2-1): EPEVTQTPSHQVTQMGQEVILRCVPISNHLYFYWYRQILGQKVEFLVSFYNNEISEKSEIFDDQFSVERPDGSNFTLKIRSTKLEDSAMYFCASSAGSGSYNEQFFGPGTRLTVL.

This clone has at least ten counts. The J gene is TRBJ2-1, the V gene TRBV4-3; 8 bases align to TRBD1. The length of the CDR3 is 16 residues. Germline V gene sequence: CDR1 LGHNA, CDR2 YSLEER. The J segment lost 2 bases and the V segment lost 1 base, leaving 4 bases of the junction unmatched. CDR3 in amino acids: CASSQATQGAYNEQFF. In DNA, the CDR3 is TGCGCCAGCAGCCAAGCGACACAGGGGGCCTACAATGAGCAGTTCTTC.

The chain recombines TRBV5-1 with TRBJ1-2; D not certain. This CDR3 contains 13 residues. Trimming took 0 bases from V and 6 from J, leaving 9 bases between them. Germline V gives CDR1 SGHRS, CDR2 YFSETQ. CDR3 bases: TGCGCCAGCAGCTTGGCACCTATGGATGGCTACACCTTC. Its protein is CASSLAPMDGYTF.

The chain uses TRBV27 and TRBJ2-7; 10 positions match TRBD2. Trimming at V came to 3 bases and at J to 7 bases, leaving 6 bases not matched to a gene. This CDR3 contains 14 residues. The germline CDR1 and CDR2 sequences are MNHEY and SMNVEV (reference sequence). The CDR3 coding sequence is TGTGCCAGCAGTTTGCTAGCGGGAGATGGAGAGCAGTACTTC. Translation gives CASSLLAGDGEQYF.

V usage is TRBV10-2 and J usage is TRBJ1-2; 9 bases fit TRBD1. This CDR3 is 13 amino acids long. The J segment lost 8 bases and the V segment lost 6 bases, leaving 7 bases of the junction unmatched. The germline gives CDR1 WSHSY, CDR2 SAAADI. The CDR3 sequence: CASRETGGEGYTF. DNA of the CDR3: TGCGCCAGCAGAGAAACAGGGGGCGAAGGCTACACCTTC.

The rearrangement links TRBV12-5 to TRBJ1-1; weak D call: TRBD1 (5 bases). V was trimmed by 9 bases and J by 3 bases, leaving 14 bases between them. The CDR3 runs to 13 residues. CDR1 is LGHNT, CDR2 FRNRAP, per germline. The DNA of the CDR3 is TGTGCTAGCAGGGATCGGTCAGACACTGAAGCTTTCTTT. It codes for CASRDRSDTEAFF. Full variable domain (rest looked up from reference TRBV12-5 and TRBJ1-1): DARVTQTPRHKVTEMGQEVTMRCQPILGHNTVFWYRQTMMQGLELLAYFRNRAPLDDSGMPKDRFSAEMPDATLATLKIQPSEPRDSAVYFCASRDRSDTEAFFGQGTRLTVV.

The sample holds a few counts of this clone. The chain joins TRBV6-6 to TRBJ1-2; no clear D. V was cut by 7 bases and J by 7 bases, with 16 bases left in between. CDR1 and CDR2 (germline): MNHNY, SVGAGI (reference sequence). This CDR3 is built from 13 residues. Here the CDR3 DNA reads TGTGCCAGCAACCCTCGAGTTAGCTCTGGCTACACCTTC. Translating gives CASNPRVSSGYTF.

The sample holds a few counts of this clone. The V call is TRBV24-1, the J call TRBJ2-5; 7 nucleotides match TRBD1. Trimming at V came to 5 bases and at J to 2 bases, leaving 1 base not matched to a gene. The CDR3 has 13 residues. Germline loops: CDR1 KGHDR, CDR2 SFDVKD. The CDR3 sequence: CATSAGGQETQYF. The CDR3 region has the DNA TGTGCCACCAGTGCAGGGGGTCAAGAGACCCAGTACTTC.

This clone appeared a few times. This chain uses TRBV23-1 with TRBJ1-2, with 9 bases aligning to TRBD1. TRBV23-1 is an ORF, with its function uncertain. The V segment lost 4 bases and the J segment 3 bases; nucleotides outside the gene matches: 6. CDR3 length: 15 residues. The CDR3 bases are TGCGCCAGCAGTCCGGGACAGGGTAGGGACTATGGCTACACCTTC. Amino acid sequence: CASSPGQGRDYGYTF.

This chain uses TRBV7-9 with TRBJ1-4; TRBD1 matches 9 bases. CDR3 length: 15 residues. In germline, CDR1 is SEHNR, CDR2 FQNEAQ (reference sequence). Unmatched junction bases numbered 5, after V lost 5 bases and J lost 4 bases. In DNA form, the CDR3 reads TGTGCCAGCAGCGGGGGGACAGGGTATAATGAAAAACTGTTTTTT. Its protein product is CASSGGTGYNEKLFF.

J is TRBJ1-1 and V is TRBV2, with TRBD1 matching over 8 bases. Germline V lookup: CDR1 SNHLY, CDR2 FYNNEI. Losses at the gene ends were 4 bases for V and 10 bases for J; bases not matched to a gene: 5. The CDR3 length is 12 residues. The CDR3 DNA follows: TGTGCCAGCAGTGGGACAGGGCAGGTAGCTTTCTTT. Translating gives CASSGTGQVAFF. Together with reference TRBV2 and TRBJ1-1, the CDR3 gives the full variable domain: EPEVTQTPSHQVTQMGQEVILRCVPISNHLYFYWYRQILGQKVEFLVSFYNNEISEKSEIFDDQFSVERPDGSNFTLKIRSTKLEDSAMYFCASSGTGQVAFFGQGTRLTVV.

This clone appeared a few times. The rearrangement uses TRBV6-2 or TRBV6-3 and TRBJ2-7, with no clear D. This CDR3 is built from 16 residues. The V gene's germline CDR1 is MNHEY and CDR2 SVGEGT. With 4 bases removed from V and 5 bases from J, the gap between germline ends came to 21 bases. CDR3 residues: CASSSYETANYHEQYF. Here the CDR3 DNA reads TGTGCCAGCAGTTCCTACGAGACTGCGAACTACCACGAGCAGTACTTC.

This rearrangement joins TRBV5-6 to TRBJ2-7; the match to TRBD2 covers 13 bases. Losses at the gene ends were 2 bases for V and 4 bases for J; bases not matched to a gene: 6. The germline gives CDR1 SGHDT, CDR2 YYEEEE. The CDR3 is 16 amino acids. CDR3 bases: TGTGCCAGCAGCTTCGGACTAGCGGGAGTTCGGTACGAGCAGTACTTC. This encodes CASSFGLAGVRYEQYF.

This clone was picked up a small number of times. CDR3 residues: CASTGGNQPQHF. The CDR3 bases are TGTGCCAGTACAGGGGGCAATCAGCCCCAGCATTTT. The chain joins TRBV19 to TRBJ1-5, with a possible D match to TRBD1 (6 bases). Germline lookup yields CDR1 LNHDA and CDR2 SQIVND (reference sequence). V was cut by 7 bases and J by 2 bases, with 6 bases left in between. The CDR3 totals 12 residues.

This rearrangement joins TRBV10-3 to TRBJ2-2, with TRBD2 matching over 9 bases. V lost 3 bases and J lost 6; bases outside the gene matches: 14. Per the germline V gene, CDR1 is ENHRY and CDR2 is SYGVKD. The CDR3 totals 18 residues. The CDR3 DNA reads TGTGCCATCAGTGACCCTAAGACTAGCGGAGGTGGATCCGGGGAGCTGTTTTTT. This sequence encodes CAISDPKTSGGGSGELFF.

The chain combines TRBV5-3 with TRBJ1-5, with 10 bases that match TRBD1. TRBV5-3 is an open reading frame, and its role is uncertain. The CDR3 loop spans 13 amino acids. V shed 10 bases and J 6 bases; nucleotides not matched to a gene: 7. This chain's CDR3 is CAPRQGACQPQHF. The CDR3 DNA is TGTGCCCCGAGACAGGGGGCTTGTCAGCCCCAGCATTTT.

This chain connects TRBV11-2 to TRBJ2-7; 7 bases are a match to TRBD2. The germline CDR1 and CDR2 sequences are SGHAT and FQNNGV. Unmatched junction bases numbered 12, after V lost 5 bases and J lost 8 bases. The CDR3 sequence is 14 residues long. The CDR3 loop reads CASSTAGLTSKQYF. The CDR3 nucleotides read TGTGCCAGCAGCACAGCGGGACTAACCAGCAAGCAGTACTTC.

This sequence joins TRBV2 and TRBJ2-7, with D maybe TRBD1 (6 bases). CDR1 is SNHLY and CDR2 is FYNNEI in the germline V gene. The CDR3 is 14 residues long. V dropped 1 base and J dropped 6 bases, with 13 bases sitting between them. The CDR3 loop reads CASSEDSGAGEQYF. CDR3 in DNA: TGTGCCAGCAGTGAAGATTCAGGGGCGGGCGAGCAGTACTTC.

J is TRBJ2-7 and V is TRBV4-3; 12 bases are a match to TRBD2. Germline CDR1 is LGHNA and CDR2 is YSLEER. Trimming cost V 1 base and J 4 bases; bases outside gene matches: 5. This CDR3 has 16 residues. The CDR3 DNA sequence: TGCGCCAGCAGCCAAGGACTAGCGGGAGTAGGTTACGAGCAGTACTTC. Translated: CASSQGLAGVGYEQYF.

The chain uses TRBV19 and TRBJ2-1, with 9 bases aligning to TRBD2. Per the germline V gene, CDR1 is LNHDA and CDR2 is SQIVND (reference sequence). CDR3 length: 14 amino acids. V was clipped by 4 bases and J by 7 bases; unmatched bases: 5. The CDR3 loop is CASSSRAGGNEQFF. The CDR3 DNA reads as TGTGCCAGTAGTAGCCGAGCGGGAGGAAATGAGCAGTTCTTC.

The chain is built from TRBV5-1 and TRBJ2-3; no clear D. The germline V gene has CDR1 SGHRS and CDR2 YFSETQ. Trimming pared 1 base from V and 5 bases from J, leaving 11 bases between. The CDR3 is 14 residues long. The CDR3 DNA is TGCGCCAGCAGCTTGAGGCGGTTAGAAGATACGCAGTATTTT. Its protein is CASSLRRLEDTQYF.

The CDR3, as DNA: TGTGCCAGCAGCAAAGCGCATGCTAGCGGGTGGGTCTACAATGAGCAGTTCTTC. It translates to CASSKAHASGWVYNEQFF. V gene TRBV21-1 combines with J gene TRBJ2-1; the D call TRBD2 from the table was never checked on the DNA. TRBV21-1 corresponds to a pseudogene. The CDR3 covers 18 residues.

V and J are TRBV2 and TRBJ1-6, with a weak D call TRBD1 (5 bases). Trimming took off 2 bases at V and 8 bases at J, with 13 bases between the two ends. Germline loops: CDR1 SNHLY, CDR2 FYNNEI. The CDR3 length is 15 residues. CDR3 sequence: CASSEKGSGYSPLHF. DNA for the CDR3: TGTGCCAGCAGTGAAAAGGGGTCGGGTTATTCACCCCTCCACTTT.

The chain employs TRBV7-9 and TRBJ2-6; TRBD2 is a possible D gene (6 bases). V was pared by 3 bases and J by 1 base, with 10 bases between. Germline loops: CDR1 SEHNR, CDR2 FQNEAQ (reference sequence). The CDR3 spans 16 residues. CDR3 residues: CASSLAGRSGANVLTF. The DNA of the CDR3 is TGTGCCAGCAGCTTGGCGGGACGTTCTGGGGCCAACGTCCTGACTTTC.

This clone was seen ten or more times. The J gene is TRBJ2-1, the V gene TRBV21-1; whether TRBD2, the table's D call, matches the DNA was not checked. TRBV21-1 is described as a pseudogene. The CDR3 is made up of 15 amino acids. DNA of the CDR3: TGTGCCAGCAGCATGAGCGGGGGACCTAACAATGAGCAGTTCTTC. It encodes CASSMSGGPNNEQFF.

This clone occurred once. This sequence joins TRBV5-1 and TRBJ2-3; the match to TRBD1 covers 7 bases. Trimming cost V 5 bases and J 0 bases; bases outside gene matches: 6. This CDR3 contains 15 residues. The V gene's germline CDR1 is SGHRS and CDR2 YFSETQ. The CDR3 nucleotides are TGCGCCAGCAGACCACAGGGGCCTAGCACAGATACGCAGTATTTT. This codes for CASRPQGPSTDTQYF.

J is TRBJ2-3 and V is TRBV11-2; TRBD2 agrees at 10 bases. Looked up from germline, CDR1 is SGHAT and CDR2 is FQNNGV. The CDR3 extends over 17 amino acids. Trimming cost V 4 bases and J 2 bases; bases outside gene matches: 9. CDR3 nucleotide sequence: TGTGCCAGCAGCTCTCTAGCGGGGGCCTTGAACACAGATACGCAGTATTTT. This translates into CASSSLAGALNTDTQYF.